This T cell receptor beta chain appears in the sequencing data of a study of blood T cells in healthy people across ages. From germline, CDR1 is SGDLS and CDR2 YYNGEE. The CDR3 is 12 amino acids. V dropped 0 bases and J dropped 3 bases, with 2 bases sitting between them. The use of a sample-barcoded 5' primer and a J-beta primer mix characterized a second PCR of roughly 6 to 12 cycles. Every sample gave at least 2.5 million paired-end reads containing CDR3. TCRdb itself ran the 5' RACE reads through MiXCR, one entry per CDR3 protein. Among approximately 1,000,000 distinct CDR3 sequences listed, 45% were seen once. Study-wide points: The recorded TCR beta diversity per million T cells decreased in a roughly linear manner with age. From one million sequenced T cells, diversity estimates were lower bounds.

Staff drew around 10 milliliters of peripheral blood from each donor. This clonotype was recorded many times. What it binds is unknown. Sequenced material: blood. This TCR derives from a woman aged 55-70 years in good health. The chain combines TRBV9 with TRBJ2-3; no clear D. CDR3 in DNA: TGTGCCAGCAGCGTAGGGACAGATACGCAGTATTTT. Translated, it gives CASSVGTDTQYF.